This TCR beta chain was observed in a study of T-cell memory formation after mild COVID-19. Study-wide points: Whether day 37 second-wave clones are SARS-CoV-2-specific was not confirmed. In pre-infection memory, a portion of responding clones appeared, which suggested that cross-reactive memory joined. Contracting CD8+ clones were enriched in EMRA, CD4+ mainly in CM and EM.

As concerns this clonotype: The antigen is undetermined.

TCR alpha and TCR beta cDNA libraries carrying sample barcodes and UMIs were produced by 5'RACE using constant-segment primers. TCRdb fed the 5' RACE reads into MiXCR, producing one record per CDR3 protein. In the table there are fewer than 450,000 distinct CDR3 sequences, roughly 20% of which are singletons. CDR3 size: 15 residues. The germline V and J ends were trimmed by 7 bases and 6 bases, with 18 bases remaining between them. Per germline, CDR1 MNHEY and CDR2 SMNVEV (reference sequence). The TCR sequence derives from an adult woman who had mild COVID-19 (a few samples of this study predate the infection). Cell type and time point are not known. The V and J genes are TRBV27 and TRBJ2-2, with a weak D call TRBD2 (6 bases). The sequencing input was PBMCs or a T cell subset sorted from them (not recorded which). The CDR3 loop reads CASTLSRTTSGELFF. The CDR3 region has the DNA TGTGCCAGCACCCTCTCGCGGACTACCTCCGGGGAGCTGTTTTTT.